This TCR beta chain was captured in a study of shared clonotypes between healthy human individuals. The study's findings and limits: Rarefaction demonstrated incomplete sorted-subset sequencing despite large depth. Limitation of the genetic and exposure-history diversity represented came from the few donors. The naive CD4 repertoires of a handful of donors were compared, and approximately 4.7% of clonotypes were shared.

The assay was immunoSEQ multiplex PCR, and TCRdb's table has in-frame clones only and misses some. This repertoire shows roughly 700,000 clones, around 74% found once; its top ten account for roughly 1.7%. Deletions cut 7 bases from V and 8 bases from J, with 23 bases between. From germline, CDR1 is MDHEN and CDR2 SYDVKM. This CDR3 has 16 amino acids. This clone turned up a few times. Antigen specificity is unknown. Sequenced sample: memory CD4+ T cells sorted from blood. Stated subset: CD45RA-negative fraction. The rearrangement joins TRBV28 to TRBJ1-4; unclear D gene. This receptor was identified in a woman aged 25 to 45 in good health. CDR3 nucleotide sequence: TGTGCCAGCACCGTCGGCCTTGAGGGCTTAAACGAAAAACTGTTTTTT. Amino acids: CASTVGLEGLNEKLFF. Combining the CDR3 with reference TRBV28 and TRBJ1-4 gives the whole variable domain DVKVTQSSRYLVKRTGEKVFLECVQDMDHENMFWYRQDPGLGLRLIYFSYDVKMKEKGDIPEGYSVSREKKERFSLILESASTNQTSMYLCASTVGLEGLNEKLFFGSGTQLSVL.